One sample yielded the 5 T cell receptor beta chains listed below, sequenced in a study of T-cell memory formation after mild COVID-19. MiXCR, run by TCRdb on the 5' RACE reads, gives a single entry per CDR3 protein. The data hold roughly 340,000 distinct CDR3 sequences, with about 15% observed a single time. The sample comprised PBMCs or a T cell subset sorted from them (not recorded which). All receptors come from a man between 18 and 35 years old who had mild COVID-19 (a few samples of this study predate the infection). Cell type and time point are not known.

In DNA, the CDR3 is TGTGCCAGCAGCGCTCTCAGGGTTTTACAGGGCCACGAGCAGTACTTC. This translates into CASSALRVLQGHEQYF. The V gene is TRBV7-8, the J gene TRBJ2-7; tentatively, D is TRBD1 (6 bases). The germline gives CDR1 SGHVS, CDR2 FQNEAQ. Trimming took off 5 bases at V and 5 bases at J, with 22 bases between the two ends. CDR3 length: 16 residues.

The chain joins TRBV20-1 to TRBJ1-2; TRBD1 agrees at 12 bases. Losses at the gene ends were 1 base for V and 6 bases for J; bases not matched to a gene: 6. CDR3 length equals 15 residues. Germline lookup yields CDR1 DFQATT and CDR2 SNEGSKA (reference sequence). In DNA form, the CDR3 reads TGCAGTGCTAGAGGTGGGACAGGGGGCTTGGATGGCTACACCTTC. It translates to CSARGGTGGLDGYTF.

This clonotype was seen at least ten times. The gene calls are TRBV5-4 and TRBJ1-2; 8 bases fit TRBD1. V was clipped by 6 bases and J by 3 bases; unmatched bases: 10. This CDR3 spans 15 amino acids. CDR1 SGHNT and CDR2 YYREEE come from the germline V gene (reference sequence). CDR3 DNA sequence: TGTGCCAGCACTGTCGGGGACAGGTTCGACTATGGCTACACCTTC. This gives the protein CASTVGDRFDYGYTF.

The gene calls are TRBV9 and TRBJ2-1; TRBD1 might be the D (6 bases). Between the trimmed V and J ends, which lost 0 bases and 5 bases, there was a span of 12 bases. Germline values: CDR1 SGDLS, CDR2 YYNGEE. This CDR3 contains 15 residues. The CDR3 loop is CASSVGPGVDNEQFF. For the CDR3, the DNA is TGTGCCAGCAGCGTAGGGCCAGGGGTGGACAATGAGCAGTTCTTC.

This clonotype was seen a few times. The chain employs TRBV2 and TRBJ2-5; 8 bases line up with TRBD2. Germline V CDR1 and CDR2: SNHLY, FYNNEI. V trimming: 11 bases; J trimming: 2 bases; junction bases outside the gene matches: 7. CDR3 length: 13 amino acids. The CDR3 loop reads CARGPGGQETQYF. In DNA, the CDR3 is TGTGCCCGTGGGCCGGGGGGGCAAGAGACCCAGTACTTC.